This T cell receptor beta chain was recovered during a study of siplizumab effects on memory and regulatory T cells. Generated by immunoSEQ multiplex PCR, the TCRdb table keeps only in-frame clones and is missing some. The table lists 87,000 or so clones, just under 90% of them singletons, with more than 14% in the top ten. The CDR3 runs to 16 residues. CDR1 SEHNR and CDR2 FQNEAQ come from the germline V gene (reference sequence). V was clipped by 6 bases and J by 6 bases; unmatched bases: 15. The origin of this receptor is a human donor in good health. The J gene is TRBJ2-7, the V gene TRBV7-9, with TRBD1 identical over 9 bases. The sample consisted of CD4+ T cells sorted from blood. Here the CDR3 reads CASSVTTGTGYSEQYF. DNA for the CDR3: TGTGCCAGCAGTGTAACTACCGGGACAGGGTATAGCGAGCAGTACTTC.